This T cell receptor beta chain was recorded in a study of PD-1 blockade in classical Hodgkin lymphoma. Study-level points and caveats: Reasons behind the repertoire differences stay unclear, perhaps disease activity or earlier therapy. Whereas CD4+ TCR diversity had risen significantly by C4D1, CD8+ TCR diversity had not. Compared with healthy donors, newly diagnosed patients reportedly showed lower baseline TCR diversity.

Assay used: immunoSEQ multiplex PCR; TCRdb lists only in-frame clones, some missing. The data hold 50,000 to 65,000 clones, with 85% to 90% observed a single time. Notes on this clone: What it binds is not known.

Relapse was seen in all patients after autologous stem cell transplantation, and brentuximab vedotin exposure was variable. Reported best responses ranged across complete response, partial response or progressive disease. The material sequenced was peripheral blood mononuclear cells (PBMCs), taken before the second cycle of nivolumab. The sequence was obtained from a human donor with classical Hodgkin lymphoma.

CDR3 nucleotides: TGTGCCAGTAGTATAGGAGTCGGGCGGGGCGGAGGCTACACTGAAGCTTTCTTT. Protein sequence: CASSIGVGRGGGYTEAFF. V and J are TRBV19 and TRBJ1-1; maybe TRBD1 (5 bases). This CDR3 is built from 18 residues. Trimming cost V 1 base and J 3 bases, with 21 bases left between them. Germline V lookup: CDR1 LNHDA, CDR2 SQIVND (reference sequence).